The sequence of this T cell receptor beta chain was determined in a study of blood T cell repertoires in COVID-19. The assay was immunoSEQ multiplex PCR, and TCRdb's table has in-frame clones only and misses some. In the table there are fewer than 350,000 clones, around 93% of which are singletons. The germline V and J ends were trimmed by 1 base and 2 bases, with 13 bases remaining between them. The CDR3 runs 16 residues. Germline V lookup: CDR1 LGHDT, CDR2 YNNKEL (reference sequence). The TCR was taken from a middle-aged man who had been exposed to COVID-19. Sequencing was carried out using PBMCs or T cells enriched from blood (not recorded which). The chain has TRBV3-1 (or the pseudogene TRBV3-2) and TRBJ2-3; weak D call: TRBD2 (6 bases). The CDR3 DNA is TGTGCCAGCAGCCAAGGTTGGACTACTAACACAGATACGCAGTATTTT. Its translation: CASSQGWTTNTDTQYF.